Presented here are 14 T cell receptor beta chains from one specimen sequenced in a study of blood T cells in healthy people across ages. Using a J-beta primer mix together with a sample-barcoded 5' primer, a second PCR was run for roughly 6 to 12 cycles. TCRdb reprocessed the 5' RACE reads with MiXCR, giving one entry per CDR3 protein. The sample includes roughly 800,000 distinct CDR3 sequences, around 25% of them seen just once. These data are also associated with another study on T cells of mothers and their children.

The sequenced material came from blood. Every receptor here comes from a boy younger than 18 in good health.

This clonotype was seen more than once but under ten times. V and J are TRBV6-1 and TRBJ2-7; TRBD1 matches 11 bases. V trimming: 8 bases; J trimming: 5 bases; junction bases outside the gene matches: 8. Germline V gene data show CDR1 as MNHNS and CDR2 as SASEGT. The CDR3 covers 14 residues. The CDR3 spells CASATGTGGNEQYF. DNA for the CDR3: TGTGCCAGCGCAACCGGGACAGGGGGGAACGAGCAGTACTTC.

The CDR3 is CASSLAYNQPQHF. For the CDR3, the DNA is TGTGCCAGCAGCTTAGCTTACAATCAGCCCCAGCATTTT. The rearrangement uses TRBV11-2 and TRBJ1-5; D is ambiguous. Germline CDR1 reads SGHAT; CDR2 reads FQNNGV. Trimming removed 1 base from V and 3 bases from J, with 4 bases in between. The CDR3 loop spans 13 amino acids.

This clonotype occurred a few times. This sequence joins TRBV6-1 and TRBJ2-3, with 12 bases identical to TRBD2. The CDR3 is 17 amino acids. The germline V gene encodes CDR1 MNHNS and CDR2 SASEGT. With V trimmed by 2 bases and J by 1 base, 4 bases remained unmatched. CDR3 in amino acids: CASSEYGLAGRTDTQYF. The CDR3 DNA sequence: TGTGCCAGCAGTGAATATGGACTAGCGGGGCGCACAGATACGCAGTATTTT.

This clonotype has a handful of counts. The chain recombines TRBV11-2 with TRBJ2-5; 7 bases align to TRBD1. The J call may be faulty, since TRBJ2-7 better matches the DNA end. In germline, CDR1 is SGHAT, CDR2 FQNNGV. The CDR3 extends over 14 amino acids. DNA of the CDR3: TGTGCCAGCAGCTTATTCCGGGACAGCTACGAGCAGTACTTC. The encoded protein is CASSLFRDSYEQYF.

This clonotype has a handful of counts. The CDR3 DNA follows: TGTGCCAGCAGTTTTAGTACAGGCACAGATACGCAGTATTTT. The encoded protein is CASSFSTGTDTQYF. The chain recombines TRBV28 with TRBJ2-3, with D uncertain. Trimming took off 3 bases at V and 1 base at J, with 8 bases between the two ends. The CDR3 sequence is 14 residues long. Germline V lookup: CDR1 MDHEN, CDR2 SYDVKM.

This clonotype occurred a few times. Sequence at one end of the junction differs from germline and may be a read error. This chain links TRBV15 with TRBJ2-5; possible D gene TRBD2, 5 bases. CDR1 LNHNV and CDR2 YYDKDF come from the germline V gene (reference sequence). This CDR3 spans 15 amino acids. The CDR3 DNA follows: TGTGCCTCCAGCAGAGATGATCTAGCCAAAGAGACCCAGTACTTC. Amino acids: CASSRDDLAKETQYF.

This chain connects TRBV28 to TRBJ1-1; D remains ambiguous. Trimming took 1 base from V and 1 from J, leaving 10 bases between them. The CDR3 is 15 residues long. Germline V gene sequence: CDR1 MDHEN, CDR2 SYDVKM. The CDR3 protein is CASSLYGWGNTEAFF. The CDR3, as DNA: TGTGCCAGCAGTTTATATGGGTGGGGGAACACTGAAGCTTTCTTT.

Only a few counts were recorded for this clonotype. The chain has TRBV3-1 and TRBJ1-2, with 7 positions matching TRBD1. The V and J ends lost 4 bases and 7 bases, in that order; junction bases with no gene match: 12. The CDR3 covers 15 residues. Germline V gene sequence: CDR1 LGHDT, CDR2 YNNKEL (reference sequence). The CDR3 DNA sequence: TGTGCCAGCAGCCCACGGACAGGCTTTCATGGTGGCTACACCTTC. It is translated as CASSPRTGFHGGYTF.

V is TRBV10-2 and J is TRBJ2-7; 8 bases line up with TRBD1. The V gene's germline CDR1 is WSHSY and CDR2 SAAADI. The trim removed 6 bases at V and 2 bases at J, leaving 18 bases unmatched. This CDR3 comprises 18 residues. The CDR3 region has the DNA TGCGCCAGCAGCGCCGGGACAGGTTACGAGATTGGGACCTACGAGCAGTACTTC. It translates to CASSAGTGYEIGTYEQYF.

V gene TRBV6-4 combines with J gene TRBJ2-3; D gene uncertain. V was cut by 3 bases and J by 9 bases, with 19 bases left in between. This CDR3 has 15 residues. CDR1 is MRHNA and CDR2 is SNTAGT in the germline V gene. The CDR3 DNA reads as TGTGCCAGCAGTGAAAATGGAGTGGGTCCTTGGACGCAGTATTTT. Protein: CASSENGVGPWTQYF.

This clonotype has just a few counts. J is TRBJ2-1 and V is TRBV7-2, with 7 bases matching TRBD1. The better agreement between TRBJ2-7 and the DNA end casts doubt on the J call. Per the germline V gene, CDR1 is SGHTA and CDR2 is FQGNSA. CDR3 length equals 13 residues. The chain's CDR3 is CASSLLQGVVQYF. CDR3 nucleotide sequence: TGTGCCAGCAGCTTATTGCAGGGGGTTGTGCAGTACTTC.

This clonotype was seen only a few times. The chain uses TRBV7-9 and TRBJ2-7; D remains ambiguous. V dropped 5 bases and J dropped 4 bases, with 9 bases sitting between them. The length of the CDR3 is 12 residues. The V gene's germline CDR1 is SEHNR and CDR2 FQNEAQ (reference sequence). Here the CDR3 reads CASSREEYEQYF. CDR3 nucleotide sequence: TGTGCCAGCAGCCGCGAAGAATACGAGCAGTACTTC. The whole variable domain, remainder taken from reference TRBV7-9 and TRBJ2-7, is DTGVSQNPRHKITKRGQNVTFRCDPISEHNRLYWYRQTLGQGPEFLTYFQNEAQLEKSRLLSDRFSAERPKGSFSTLEIQRTEQGDSAMYLCASSREEYEQYFGPGTRLTVT.

This clonotype was observed a few times. The chain couples TRBV7-6 to TRBJ2-2; no definite D call. Looked up from germline, CDR1 is SGHVS and CDR2 is FNYEAQ. CDR3 length equals 14 residues. V lost 4 bases and J lost 6, with 12 bases in between. CDR3 region: CASSSLVRSGELFF. The CDR3 DNA reads TGTGCCAGCAGCTCCCTGGTGCGTTCCGGGGAGCTGTTTTTT.

This clonotype was seen only a few times. This CDR3 reads CASSSVGGEGQPQHF. CDR3 coding DNA: TGTGCCAGCAGTTCCGTGGGGGGCGAGGGTCAGCCCCAGCATTTT. The V call is TRBV27, the J call TRBJ1-5; possible D gene TRBD1, 6 bases. Trimming took off 4 bases at V and 6 bases at J, with 16 bases between the two ends. The germline CDR1 and CDR2 sequences are MNHEY and SMNVEV (reference sequence). This CDR3 spans 15 amino acids.